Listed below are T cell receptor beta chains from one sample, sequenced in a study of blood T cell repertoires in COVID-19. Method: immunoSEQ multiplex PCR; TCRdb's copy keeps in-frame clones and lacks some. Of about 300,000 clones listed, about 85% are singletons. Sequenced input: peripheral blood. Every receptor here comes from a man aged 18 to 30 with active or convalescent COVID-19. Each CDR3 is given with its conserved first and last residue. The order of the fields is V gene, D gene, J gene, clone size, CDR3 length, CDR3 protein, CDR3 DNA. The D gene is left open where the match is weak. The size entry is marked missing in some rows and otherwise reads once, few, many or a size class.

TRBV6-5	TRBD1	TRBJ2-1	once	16	CASSYTPTGSYNEQFF	TGTGCCAGCAGTTACACCCCGACAGGGAGCTACAATGAGCAGTTCTTC
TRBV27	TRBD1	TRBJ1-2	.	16	CASSLKGGDGMNGYTF	TGTGCCAGCAGTTTAAAAGGGGGCGACGGTATGAATGGCTACACCTTC
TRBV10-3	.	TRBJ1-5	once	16	CAISEFSPDSHQPQHF	TGTGCCATCAGTGAGTTCTCCCCGGACAGTCATCAGCCCCAGCATTTT
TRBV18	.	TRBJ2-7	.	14	CASSLGSDSYEQYF	TGTGCCAGCTCACTGGGATCCGACAGCTACGAGCAGTACTTC
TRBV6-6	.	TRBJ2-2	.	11	CASSPGGELFF	TGTGCCAGCAGCCCGGGGGGGGAGCTGTTTTTT
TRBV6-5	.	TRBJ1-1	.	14	CASSYLTGDTEAFF	TGTGCCAGCAGTTACTTGACGGGGGACACTGAAGCTTTCTTT
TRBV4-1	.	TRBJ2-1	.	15	CASSLGEISGFEQFF	TGCGCCAGCAGCCTGGGAGAAATAAGTGGGTTTGAGCAGTTCTTC
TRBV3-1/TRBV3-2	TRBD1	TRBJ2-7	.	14	CASSQAGTGAEQYF	TGTGCCAGCAGCCAGGCCGGGACAGGGGCCGAGCAGTACTTC
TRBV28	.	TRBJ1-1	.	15	CATRTVRFMNTEAFF	TGTGCCACCAGAACGGTGCGATTCATGAACACTGAAGCTTTCTTT
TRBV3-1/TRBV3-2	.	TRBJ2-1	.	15	CASSLRGTPYNEQFF	TGTGCCAGCAGCCTAAGAGGGACTCCCTACAATGAGCAGTTCTTC
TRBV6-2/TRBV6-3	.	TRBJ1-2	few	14	CASSFLGAQDGYTF	TGTGCCAGCAGTTTTTTGGGGGCTCAGGATGGCTACACCTTC
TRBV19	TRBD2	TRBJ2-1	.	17	CASSSSSGLAGIHEQFF	TGTGCCAGTAGCAGTTCCTCTGGACTAGCGGGTATCCATGAGCAGTTCTTC
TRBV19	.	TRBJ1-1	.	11	CASTKGAEAFF	TGTGCCAGTACCAAGGGGGCTGAAGCTTTCTTT
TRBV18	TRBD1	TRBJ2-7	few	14	CASSRGTATYEQYF	TGTGCCAGCTCACGGGGGACAGCCACCTACGAGCAGTACTTC
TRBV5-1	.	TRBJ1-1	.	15	CASKVGGSENTEAFF	TGCGCCAGCAAGGTTGGGGGCTCGGAGAACACTGAAGCTTTCTTT
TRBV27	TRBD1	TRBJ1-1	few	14	CASSLRQGNTEAFF	TGTGCCAGCAGTCTAAGACAGGGAAACACTGAAGCTTTCTTT
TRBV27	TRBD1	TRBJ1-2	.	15	CASSTGTGSPYGYTF	TGTGCCAGCAGTACCGGGACAGGGTCCCCCTATGGCTACACCTTC
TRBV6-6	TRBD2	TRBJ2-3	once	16	CASIGPVSGRTDTQYF	TGTGCCAGCATCGGTCCGGTTAGCGGGAGAACAGATACGCAGTATTTT
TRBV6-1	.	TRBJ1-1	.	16	CASSEDTGYWNTEAFF	TGTGCCAGCAGTGAAGATACAGGGTATTGGAACACTGAAGCTTTCTTT
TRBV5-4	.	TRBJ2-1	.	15	CASSHFVAGAYEQFF	TGTGCCAGCAGCCATTTCGTGGCGGGGGCCTATGAGCAGTTCTTC
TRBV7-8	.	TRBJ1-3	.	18	CASSLRGSGTLSGNTIYF	TGTGCCAGCAGCTTAAGGGGTTCAGGGACTCTCTCTGGAAACACCATATATTTT
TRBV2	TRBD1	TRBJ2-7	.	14	CASMVFGQGAEQYF	TGTGCCAGCATGGTTTTCGGACAGGGTGCCGAGCAGTACTTC
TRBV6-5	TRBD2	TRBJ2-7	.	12	CASQAGGYEQYF	TGTGCCAGCCAAGCGGGAGGCTACGAGCAGTACTTC
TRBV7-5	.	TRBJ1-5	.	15	CASSHGGAQNQPQHF	TGTGCCAGTAGCCACGGGGGGGCACAGAATCAGCCCCAGCATTTT
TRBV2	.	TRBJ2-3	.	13	CASSVLTAGTQYF	TGTGCCAGCAGTGTACTAACTGCCGGGACGCAGTATTTT
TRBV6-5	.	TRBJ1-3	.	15	CASSYQGSSGNTIYF	TGTGCCAGCAGTTACCAGGGCAGCTCTGGAAACACCATATATTTT
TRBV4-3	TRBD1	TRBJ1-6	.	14	CASSLGTVYSPLHF	TGCGCCAGCAGCCTCGGGACAGTTTATTCACCCCTCCACTTT
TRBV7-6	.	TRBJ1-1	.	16	CASSLAVSGVGAEAFF	TGTGCCAGCAGCTTAGCGGTTTCGGGAGTGGGCGCTGAAGCTTTCTTT
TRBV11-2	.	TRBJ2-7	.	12	CASSLELREQYF	TGTGCCAGCAGCTTAGAACTTCGCGAGCAGTACTTC
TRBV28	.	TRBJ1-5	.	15	CASSLFSSVHRPQHF	TGTGCCAGCAGTTTATTTAGCAGCGTGCATCGGCCCCAGCATTTT
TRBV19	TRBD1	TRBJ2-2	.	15	CASSGRQGVGWELFF	TGTGCCAGTAGTGGTCGTCAGGGGGTTGGTTGGGAGCTGTTTTTT
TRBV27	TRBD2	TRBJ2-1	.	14	CASSPDSGTNEQFF	TGTGCCAGCAGTCCAGATAGCGGGACAAATGAGCAGTTCTTC
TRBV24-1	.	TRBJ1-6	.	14	CATSGSSYNSPLHF	TGTGCCACCAGTGGGAGCTCCTATAATTCACCCCTCCACTTT
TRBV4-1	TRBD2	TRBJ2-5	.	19	CASSQTPLRPSGAVETQYF	TGCGCCAGCAGCCAAACACCCCTCAGGCCTAGCGGGGCTGTTGAGACCCAGTACTTC
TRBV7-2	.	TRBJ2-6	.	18	CASSELAGSSSGANVLTF	TGTGCCAGCAGTGAGCTTGCTGGGAGCTCCTCTGGGGCCAACGTCCTGACTTTC
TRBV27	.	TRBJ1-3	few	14	CASSPGQTGNTIYF	TGTGCCAGCAGTCCAGGACAGACTGGAAACACCATATATTTT
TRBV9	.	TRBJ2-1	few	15	CASSVDRVPYNEQFF	TGTGCCAGCAGCGTAGATCGCGTCCCCTACAATGAGCAGTTCTTC
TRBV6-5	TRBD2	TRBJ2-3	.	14	CASSKGLHLDTQYF	TGTGCCAGCAGTAAGGGACTACATCTGGATACGCAGTATTTT
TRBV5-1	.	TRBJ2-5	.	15	CASSLAQGLQETQYF	TGCGCCAGCAGCCTAGCCCAGGGACTCCAAGAGACCCAGTACTTC
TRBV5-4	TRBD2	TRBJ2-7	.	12	CASSLAGGEQYF	TGTGCCAGCAGCTTGGCGGGGGGCGAGCAGTACTTC
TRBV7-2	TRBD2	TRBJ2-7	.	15	CASSIFSGGGYEQYF	TGTGCCAGCAGCATCTTTAGCGGGGGGGGCTACGAGCAGTACTTC
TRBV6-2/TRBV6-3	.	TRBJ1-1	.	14	CASSPGQLNTEAFF	TGTGCCAGCAGTCCAGGACAGCTGAACACTGAAGCTTTCTTT
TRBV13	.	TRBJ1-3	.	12	CASRSDGNTIYF	TGTGCCAGTAGGAGCGATGGAAACACCATATATTTT
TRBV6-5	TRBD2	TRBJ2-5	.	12	CASSTSGKAQYF	TGTGCCAGCAGTACTAGCGGGAAAGCCCAGTACTTC
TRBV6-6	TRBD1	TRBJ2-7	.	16	CASSYSHAGTGYEQYF	TGTGCCAGCAGTTACTCTCATGCCGGGACAGGCTACGAGCAGTACTTC
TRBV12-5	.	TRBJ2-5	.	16	CASGLVQANSQETQYF	TGTGCTAGTGGTTTGGTACAGGCAAATAGTCAAGAGACCCAGTACTTC